This T cell receptor beta chain was captured by sequencing in a study of blood T cell repertoires in COVID-19. V was shortened by 8 bases and J by 1 base, with 2 bases between the two germline ends. CDR3 length equals 11 residues. CDR1 SEHNR and CDR2 FQNEAQ come from the germline V gene (reference sequence). Comment on this clone: The sample carries other DNA sequences with the same CDR3.

Produced via immunoSEQ multiplex PCR; TCRdb's table is partial and in-frame only. The table shows fewer than 85,000 clones, with about four fifths occurring only once. This rearrangement joins TRBV7-9 to TRBJ2-2; no definite D call. This receptor was identified in a woman in her sixties or seventies with acute or convalescent COVID-19. The sequencing sample was made of peripheral blood. CDR3 sequence (DNA): TGTGCCAGCCTGAACACCGGGGAGCTGTTTTTT. Its protein product is CASLNTGELFF.